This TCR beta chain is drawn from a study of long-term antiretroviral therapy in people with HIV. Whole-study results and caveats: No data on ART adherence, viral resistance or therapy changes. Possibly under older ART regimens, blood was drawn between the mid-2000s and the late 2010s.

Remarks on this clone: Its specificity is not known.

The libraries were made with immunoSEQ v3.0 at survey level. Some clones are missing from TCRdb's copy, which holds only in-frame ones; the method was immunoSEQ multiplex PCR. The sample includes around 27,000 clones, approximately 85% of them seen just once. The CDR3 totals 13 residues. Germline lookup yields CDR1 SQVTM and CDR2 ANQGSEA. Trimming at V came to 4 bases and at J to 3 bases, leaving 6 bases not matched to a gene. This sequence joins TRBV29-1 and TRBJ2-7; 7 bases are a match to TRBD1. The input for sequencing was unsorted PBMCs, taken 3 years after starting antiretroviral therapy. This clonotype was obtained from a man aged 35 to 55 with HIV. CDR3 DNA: TGCAGCGTTGGAGGGGGCTCTAACTACGAGCAGTACTTC. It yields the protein CSVGGGSNYEQYF.